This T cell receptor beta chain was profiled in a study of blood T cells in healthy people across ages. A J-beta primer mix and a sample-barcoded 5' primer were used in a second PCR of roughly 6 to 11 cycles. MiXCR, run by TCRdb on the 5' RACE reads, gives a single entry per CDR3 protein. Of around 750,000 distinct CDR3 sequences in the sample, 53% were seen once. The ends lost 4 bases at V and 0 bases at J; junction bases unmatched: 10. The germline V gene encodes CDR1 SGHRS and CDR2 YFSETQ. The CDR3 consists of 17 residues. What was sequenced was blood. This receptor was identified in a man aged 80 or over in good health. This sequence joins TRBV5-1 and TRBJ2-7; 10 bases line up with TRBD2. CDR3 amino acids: CASSLGLAASSSYEQYF. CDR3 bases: TGCGCCAGCAGCCTAGGACTAGCGGCCTCGAGCTCCTACGAGCAGTACTTC. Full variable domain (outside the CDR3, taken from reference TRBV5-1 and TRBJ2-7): KAGVTQTPRYLIKTRGQQVTLSCSPISGHRSVSWYQQTPGQGLQFLFEYFSETQRNKGNFPGRFSGRQFSNSRSEMNVSTLELGDSALYLCASSLGLAASSSYEQYFGPGTRLTVT.